The text below deals with one T cell receptor beta chain. The CDR3 is made up of 16 amino acids. V lost 1 base, J lost 4 bases, and 16 bases lay in between. Germline V gene sequence: CDR1 SGHVS, CDR2 FNYEAQ. This sample was taken from a study of blood T cell repertoires in COVID-19. Study as a whole: The origin of the acute and convalescent COVID-19 samples was the United States, Italy and Spain. PBMCs, B-cell-depleted T cells, or T cells provided the cDNA or gDNA that made up the material.

Per the original data handling: Estimation of nucleated cell counts relied on the amplification of reference gene primers. The method was immunoSEQ multiplex PCR; TCRdb's version includes in-frame clones alone and lacks a portion of them. V and J calls and clone size are as listed in that table; D and trimming were resolved from the DNA. This table has about 220,000 clones, under 90% appearing once. This TCR derives from a woman aged 80 or over with acute or convalescent COVID-19. This chain uses TRBV7-6 with TRBJ1-2, with D perhaps TRBD1 (5 bases). The specimen was peripheral blood. CDR3 loop: CASSLGHRGSSYGYTF. CDR3 coding DNA: TGTGCCAGCAGCTTAGGTCATCGGGGGAGCTCCTATGGCTACACCTTC. The whole variable domain, remainder taken from reference TRBV7-6 and TRBJ1-2, is GAGVSQSPRYKVTKRGQDVALRCDPISGHVSLYWYRQALGQGPEFLTYFNYEAQQDKSGLPNDRFSAERPEGSISTLTIQRTEQRDSAMYRCASSLGHRGSSYGYTFGSGTRLTVV.